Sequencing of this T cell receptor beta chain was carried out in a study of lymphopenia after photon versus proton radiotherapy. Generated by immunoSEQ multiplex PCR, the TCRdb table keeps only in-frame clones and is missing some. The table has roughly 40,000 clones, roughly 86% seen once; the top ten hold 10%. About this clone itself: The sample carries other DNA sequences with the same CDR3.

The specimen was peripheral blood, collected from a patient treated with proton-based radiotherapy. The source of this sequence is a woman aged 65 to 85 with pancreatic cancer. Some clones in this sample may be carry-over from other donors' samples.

The CDR3 DNA sequence: TGCAGCGTTGAAGAGGACCGTTATCAGCCCCAGCATTTT. This codes for CSVEEDRYQPQHF. V gene TRBV29-1 combines with J gene TRBJ1-5; D uncertain. CDR3 length: 13 amino acids. Germline lookup yields CDR1 SQVTM and CDR2 ANQGSEA. Trimming shortened V by 0 bases and J by 5 bases, and 8 bases separated the two germline ends.